These T cell receptor beta chains were read from a single sample in a study of blood T cell repertoires in COVID-19. Using immunoSEQ multiplex PCR, the repertoire was profiled, and TCRdb retains in-frame clones only, with some absent. The table has about 140,000 clones, about three quarters seen once; the top ten hold 1.5% to 2.5%. The material sequenced was peripheral blood. These receptors came from a woman aged 55 to 70 with acute or convalescent COVID-19. The CDR3 runs from the conserved cysteine through the conserved F or W. A D gene is named only where the DNA matches it firmly. Only some rows state a clone size, as once, few, many or a class for expanded clones.

J gene: TRBJ2-3
clone size: .
D gene: .
V gene: TRBV20-1
CDR3 DNA: TGCAGTGCTAGTAGTCGGGGGAGGAAGGTCGCAGATACGCAGTATTTT
CDR3 protein: CSASSRGRKVADTQYF

J gene: TRBJ1-1
clone size: .
D gene: TRBD1
V gene: TRBV28
CDR3 DNA: TGTGCCAGCAGTTATGTCGGACAGGGGGCACGTTACACTGAAGCTTTCTTT
CDR3 protein: CASSYVGQGARYTEAFF

J gene: TRBJ1-1
clone size: .
D gene: .
V gene: TRBV7-8
CDR3 DNA: TGTGCCAGCAGCCCCAGGGGTAGAAGCACTGAAGCTTTCTTT
CDR3 protein: CASSPRGRSTEAFF

J gene: TRBJ1-2
clone size: once
D gene: .
V gene: TRBV7-9
CDR3 DNA: TGTGCCAGCAGCTTAGAAACAGGGATAAATGGCTACACCTTC
CDR3 protein: CASSLETGINGYTF

J gene: TRBJ2-7
clone size: .
D gene: .
V gene: TRBV3-1/TRBV3-2
CDR3 DNA: TGTGCCAGCAGCCGCCAGGGGAACGAGCAGTACTTC
CDR3 protein: CASSRQGNEQYF

J gene: TRBJ2-3
clone size: .
D gene: TRBD2
V gene: TRBV7-3
CDR3 DNA: TGTGCCAGCAGTTTAGCGGGAGGGAGCACAGATACGCAGTATTTT
CDR3 protein: CASSLAGGSTDTQYF

J gene: TRBJ1-1
clone size: .
D gene: .
V gene: TRBV11-2
CDR3 DNA: TGTGCCAGCAGTTTTTTGTCCCGGACAGCGAACACTGAAGCTTTCTTT
CDR3 protein: CASSFLSRTANTEAFF

J gene: TRBJ2-3
clone size: .
D gene: .
V gene: TRBV18
CDR3 DNA: TGTGCCAGCTCACCACACGGACAGAGAAGCACAGATACGCAGTATTTT
CDR3 protein: CASSPHGQRSTDTQYF

J gene: TRBJ2-3
clone size: .
D gene: TRBD2
V gene: TRBV4-2
CDR3 DNA: TGTGCCAGCAGCCGTCTTGCTAGCGGGAGACGCACAGATACGCAGTATTTT
CDR3 protein: CASSRLASGRRTDTQYF

J gene: TRBJ2-1
clone size: .
D gene: TRBD2
V gene: TRBV12-5
CDR3 DNA: TGTGCTAGTGGTTTGGTCCGGGGGGGACTAGGGGAGTTGTATGAGCAGTTCTTC
CDR3 protein: CASGLVRGGLGELYEQFF

J gene: TRBJ1-4
clone size: .
D gene: .
V gene: TRBV14
CDR3 DNA: TGTGCCAGCAGCCAAGGCAGGGGCCATAATGAAAAACTGTTTTTT
CDR3 protein: CASSQGRGHNEKLFF

J gene: TRBJ1-2
clone size: .
D gene: TRBD1
V gene: TRBV12-5
CDR3 DNA: TGTGCTAGTGGTTTCAGGGACAGCCCAGAACATGGCTACACCTTC
CDR3 protein: CASGFRDSPEHGYTF

J gene: TRBJ1-2
clone size: few
D gene: TRBD1
V gene: TRBV10-1
CDR3 DNA: TGCGCCAGCACAGGACAGGGTGGTGGCTACACCTTC
CDR3 protein: CASTGQGGGYTF

J gene: TRBJ2-7
clone size: few
D gene: TRBD1
V gene: TRBV25-1
CDR3 DNA: TGTGCCAGCAGTGGAGCCGGGACAGGGGGCTATTTGCAGTACTTC
CDR3 protein: CASSGAGTGGYLQYF

J gene: TRBJ1-3
clone size: .
D gene: .
V gene: TRBV19
CDR3 DNA: TGTGCCAGTAGTCCCCCGAGGCGGCTCTCTGGAAACACCATATATTTT
CDR3 protein: CASSPPRRLSGNTIYF

J gene: TRBJ2-7
clone size: .
D gene: .
V gene: TRBV3-1/TRBV3-2
CDR3 DNA: TGTGCCAGCAGCCAAGGTCGGGGAGGCGAGCAGTACTTC
CDR3 protein: CASSQGRGGEQYF

J gene: TRBJ1-5
clone size: .
D gene: .
V gene: TRBV6-1
CDR3 DNA: TGTGCCAGCAGTTCCATAAACATCTTAACACAGCCCCAGCATTTT
CDR3 protein: CASSSINILTQPQHF

J gene: TRBJ2-3
clone size: .
D gene: .
V gene: TRBV11-2
CDR3 DNA: TGTGCCAGCAGCTTAGGGAGAGGAAAAGATACGCAGTATTTT
CDR3 protein: CASSLGRGKDTQYF

J gene: TRBJ1-5
clone size: .
D gene: .
V gene: TRBV14
CDR3 DNA: TGTGCCAGCAGCCTCCAGGGTAACAATCAGCCCCAGCATTTT
CDR3 protein: CASSLQGNNQPQHF

J gene: TRBJ1-3
clone size: few
D gene: TRBD1
V gene: TRBV2
CDR3 DNA: TGTGCCAGCGCTAGGACAGGGTTCGATAGAAACACCATATATTTT
CDR3 protein: CASARTGFDRNTIYF

J gene: TRBJ2-5
clone size: once
D gene: TRBD2
V gene: TRBV5-1
CDR3 DNA: TGCGCCAGCAGCATAGGACTAGCGGGAGGGCCGGGTGGATCGGAGACCCAGTACTTC
CDR3 protein: CASSIGLAGGPGGSETQYF

J gene: TRBJ2-2
clone size: few
D gene: .
V gene: TRBV11-2
CDR3 DNA: TGTGCCAGCAGCTTAAAGAGTGTCGGCACCGGGGAGCTGTTTTTT
CDR3 protein: CASSLKSVGTGELFF

J gene: TRBJ1-2
clone size: .
D gene: .
V gene: TRBV3-1/TRBV3-2
CDR3 DNA: TGTGCCAGCAGCCAAGCGGGGGGTTGGGGCTACACCTTC
CDR3 protein: CASSQAGGWGYTF

J gene: TRBJ1-5
clone size: once
D gene: .
V gene: TRBV18
CDR3 DNA: TGTGCCAGCTCACCACTTCACAATCAGCCCCAGCATTTT
CDR3 protein: CASSPLHNQPQHF

J gene: TRBJ2-2
clone size: few
D gene: .
V gene: TRBV27
CDR3 DNA: TGTGCCAGCAGTTTACGAGTAAACACCGGGGAGCTGTTTTTT
CDR3 protein: CASSLRVNTGELFF

J gene: TRBJ2-7
clone size: .
D gene: .
V gene: TRBV7-8
CDR3 DNA: TGTGCCAGCAGCGCTTGGCCTCGGGACGAGCAGTACTTC
CDR3 protein: CASSAWPRDEQYF

J gene: TRBJ2-7
clone size: .
D gene: TRBD1
V gene: TRBV9
CDR3 DNA: TGTGCCAGCAGCGTTTTCACAGGGGGCGAGCAGTACTTC
CDR3 protein: CASSVFTGGEQYF

J gene: TRBJ1-1
clone size: .
D gene: .
V gene: TRBV7-9
CDR3 DNA: TGTGCCAGCAGCTTAGTTGACGGGGGGGAAGCTTTCTTT
CDR3 protein: CASSLVDGGEAFF

J gene: TRBJ2-3
clone size: few
D gene: TRBD2
V gene: TRBV10-3
CDR3 DNA: TGTGCCATCTCGTCTAGCGGAGCCACAGATACGCAGTATTTT
CDR3 protein: CAISSSGATDTQYF

J gene: TRBJ2-1
clone size: .
D gene: .
V gene: TRBV6-6
CDR3 DNA: TGTGCCAGCAGTCCCTTATGGGAGGCGGGGGAGCAGTTCTTC
CDR3 protein: CASSPLWEAGEQFF

J gene: TRBJ1-3
clone size: .
D gene: TRBD1
V gene: TRBV29-1
CDR3 DNA: TGCAGCGCGGTCGGCTACAGGGGGAACTCTGGAAACACCATATATTTT
CDR3 protein: CSAVGYRGNSGNTIYF

J gene: TRBJ2-7
clone size: .
D gene: TRBD1
V gene: TRBV4-1
CDR3 DNA: TGCGCCAGCAGCCGAGTTACTGGGACAGGGGGCTTGTACGAGCAGTACTTC
CDR3 protein: CASSRVTGTGGLYEQYF

J gene: TRBJ1-1
clone size: few
D gene: .
V gene: TRBV25-1
CDR3 DNA: TGTGCCAGCAGTGAACAGGGAGGGGGTAGGACTGAAGCTTTCTTT
CDR3 protein: CASSEQGGGRTEAFF

J gene: TRBJ2-4
clone size: .
D gene: .
V gene: TRBV5-4
CDR3 DNA: TGTGCCAGCAGCTTGGCCGAGGTAGCCAAAAACATTCAGTACTTC
CDR3 protein: CASSLAEVAKNIQYF

J gene: TRBJ2-7
clone size: .
D gene: TRBD1
V gene: TRBV28
CDR3 DNA: TGTGCCAGCGAGGATTCGGACAGGGTCGCGTACGAGCAGTACTTC
CDR3 protein: CASEDSDRVAYEQYF

J gene: TRBJ2-1
clone size: .
D gene: .
V gene: TRBV28
CDR3 DNA: TGTGCCAGCAACGGGGATTGGAATGAGCAGTTCTTC
CDR3 protein: CASNGDWNEQFF

J gene: TRBJ1-2
clone size: few
D gene: .
V gene: TRBV29-1
CDR3 DNA: TGCAGCGTTGAGCTCCTGGGGAGGGATTCTAACTATGGCTACACCTTC
CDR3 protein: CSVELLGRDSNYGYTF

J gene: TRBJ2-2
clone size: .
D gene: TRBD2
V gene: TRBV5-4
CDR3 DNA: TGTGCCAGCAGCTTTAGGACTAGCGGGAGATTAACCGGGGAGCTGTTTTTT
CDR3 protein: CASSFRTSGRLTGELFF

J gene: TRBJ1-2
clone size: .
D gene: .
V gene: TRBV30
CDR3 DNA: TGTGCCTGGAGGGTACAGGGAAGCTATGGCTACACCTTC
CDR3 protein: CAWRVQGSYGYTF

J gene: TRBJ2-7
clone size: .
D gene: TRBD2
V gene: TRBV5-1
CDR3 DNA: TGCGCCAGCAGCTTGGGAGACAGACTAGCGGTATACGAGCAGTACTTC
CDR3 protein: CASSLGDRLAVYEQYF

J gene: TRBJ2-7
clone size: .
D gene: .
V gene: TRBV6-5
CDR3 DNA: TGTGCCAGCAGTTCCCTACTGTCAAACGAGCAGTACTTC
CDR3 protein: CASSSLLSNEQYF

J gene: TRBJ2-7
clone size: .
D gene: .
V gene: TRBV7-3
CDR3 DNA: TGTGCCAGCAGCTTAGCGAGCCACGAATACGAGCAGTACTTC
CDR3 protein: CASSLASHEYEQYF

J gene: TRBJ2-2
clone size: .
D gene: TRBD1
V gene: TRBV2
CDR3 DNA: TGTGCCAGCCGGGACAGGGTTTTAACCGGGGAGCTGTTTTTT
CDR3 protein: CASRDRVLTGELFF

J gene: TRBJ2-7
clone size: .
D gene: .
V gene: TRBV7-9
CDR3 DNA: TGTGCCAGCAGCCCTAGGCCCTGGTACGAGCAGTACTTC
CDR3 protein: CASSPRPWYEQYF

J gene: TRBJ2-5
clone size: .
D gene: TRBD2
V gene: TRBV5-1
CDR3 DNA: TGCGCCAGCAGCTTGGGGTGGGTGAGTTCTATCCGACTAGCGGGAGAAACTGAGACCCAGTACTTC
CDR3 protein: CASSLGWVSSIRLAGETETQYF